This T cell receptor (beta chain) derives from a study of shared clonotypes between healthy human individuals. J gave up 5 bases and V 6 bases, and 7 bases lay outside the gene matches. Germline V gene data show CDR1 as MNHEY and CDR2 as SVGAGI. The CDR3 consists of 14 residues. Clones were sequenced by immunoSEQ multiplex PCR, and TCRdb holds only the in-frame ones, with some missing. Among 2 million or so clones listed, approximately 95% were seen once. The receptor was derived from a man aged 18 to 29 in good health. What was sequenced was naive CD4+ T cells sorted from blood. Described subset: CD45RA+ positively selected. This chain uses TRBV6-5 with TRBJ1-1, with 9 positions matching TRBD1. The CDR3 region has the DNA TGTGCCAGCAGCCCCCGCGACAGGGGGACTGAAGCTTTCTTT. This codes for CASSPRDRGTEAFF.